This T cell receptor (beta chain) originates from a study of blood T cell repertoires in COVID-19. V lost 6 bases and J 0 bases, leaving 14 bases between the germline ends. The CDR3 runs to 16 residues. Germline V gene sequence: CDR1 SNHLY, CDR2 FYNNEI. Authors' methods: Researchers report that nucleated cell counts were estimated from reference gene primer amplification. Profiled with immunoSEQ multiplex PCR; TCRdb holds only in-frame clones, not every one. That table is the source of V, J and clone size, and D and trimming were worked out from the DNA. The sample comprises 100,000 to 150,000 clones, about 90% of which are singletons, and roughly 7.9% rests with the top ten.

The sequence was obtained from a man aged 65-85 years who had recovered from COVID-19. The V call is TRBV2, the J call TRBJ1-4; D is perhaps TRBD1 (6 bases). The sequencing sample was made of peripheral blood. CDR3 nucleotide sequence: TGTGCCAGCAGATCTGGACAGACCCCAACTAATGAAAAACTGTTTTTT. Amino acid sequence: CASRSGQTPTNEKLFF.